The T cell receptor beta chain under discussion was sequenced for a study of post-analysis software for immune sequencing data. Whole-study results and caveats: Several TRBV segments, TRBV5-6, TRBV5-1 and TRBV20-1 among them, were found more frequent in patients than controls.

The CDR3 loop spans 15 amino acids. Germline V gene sequence: CDR1 SGHRS, CDR2 YFSETQ. V lost 6 bases to trimming and J lost 5 bases, with 20 bases between them. Note on this clonotype: Its target is unknown.

Every TCR beta cDNA library bore unique molecular identifiers. Via MiXCR, TCRdb re-called the PCR reads, giving one row per CDR3 protein. The sample gives approximately 630,000 distinct CDR3 sequences, 55% to 60% of which show up once; roughly 12% is in the top ten. This receptor was taken from a girl aged 2 to 9 with multiple sclerosis. The V and J genes are TRBV5-1 and TRBJ2-5, with D tentatively TRBD1 (6 bases). The specimen was blood. The CDR3: CASNFHPNRDETQYF. In DNA form, the CDR3 reads TGCGCCAGCAACTTCCACCCAAACAGGGACGAGACCCAGTACTTC.